This T cell receptor beta chain appears in the sequencing data of a study of cytomegalovirus exposure and HLA in healthy donors. Broader study findings: Listed as cytomegalovirus-associated were about 160 TCR beta chains. When analyzed later, the rates of TCR association showed variation by HLA locus, with DRB1 the most and HLA-C the fewest.

With 60 Vbeta and 13 Jbeta primers, the PCR was carried out. Profiling relied on immunoSEQ multiplex PCR, and the TCRdb table lists in-frame clones only, not all of them. The sample consists of about 200,000 clones, roughly 80% of them appearing once. Each donor's status was that of a healthy bone marrow donor. CDR3 length: 13 residues. Germline CDR1 and CDR2: KGHSH and LQKENI. V was clipped by 4 bases and J by 12 bases; unmatched bases: 10. Comment on this clone: Its antigen is still unknown.

J is TRBJ1-2 and V is TRBV18, with TRBD1 matching 8 bases. The specimen was PBMCs. The receptor comes from a woman aged 18-29 years in good health and CMV-seronegative. The CDR3: CASSQRQGPADTF. The CDR3 nucleotides read TGTGCCAGCTCACAACGACAGGGGCCGGCTGACACCTTC.